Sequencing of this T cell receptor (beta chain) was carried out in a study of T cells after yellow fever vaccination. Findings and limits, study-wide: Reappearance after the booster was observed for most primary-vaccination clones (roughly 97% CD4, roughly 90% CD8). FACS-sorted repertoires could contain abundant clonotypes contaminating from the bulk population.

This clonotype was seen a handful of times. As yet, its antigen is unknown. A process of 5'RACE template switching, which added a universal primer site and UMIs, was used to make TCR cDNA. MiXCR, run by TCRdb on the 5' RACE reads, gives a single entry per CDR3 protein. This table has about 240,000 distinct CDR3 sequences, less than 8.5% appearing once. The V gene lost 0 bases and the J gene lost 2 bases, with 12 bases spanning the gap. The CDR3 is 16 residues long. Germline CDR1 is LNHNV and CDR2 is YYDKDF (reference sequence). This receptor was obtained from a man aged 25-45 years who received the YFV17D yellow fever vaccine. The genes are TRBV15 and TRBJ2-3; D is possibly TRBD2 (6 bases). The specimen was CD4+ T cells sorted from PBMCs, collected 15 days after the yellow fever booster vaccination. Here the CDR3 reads CATSRDGGINTDTQYF. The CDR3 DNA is TGTGCCACCAGCAGAGATGGAGGGATCAACACAGATACGCAGTATTTT. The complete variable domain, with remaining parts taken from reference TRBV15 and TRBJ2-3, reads DAMVIQNPRYQVTQFGKPVTLSCSQTLNHNVMYWYQQKSSQAPKLLFHYYDKDFNNEADTPDNFQSRRPNTSFCFLDIRSPGLGDTAMYLCATSRDGGINTDTQYFGPGTRLTVL.